This TCR beta chain originates from a study of CD8+ T cells in alopecia areata (dated by TCRdb to between 2017 and 2018). Concerning the study at large: To study T cell clonal expansion in alopecia areata, the researchers applied high-throughput TCRbeta sequencing to both the C3H/HeJ mouse model and human patients. Scalp tissue and sorted CD4+ and CD8+ peripheral blood T cells from patchy and totalis/universalis alopecia areata patients and from healthy controls were covered by human TCRbeta sequencing. Scalp clonality was compared across normal scalp (n=4), patchy alopecia areata scalp (n=8), and alopecia totalis/universalis scalp (n=8). RNA was obtained with the PAXgene miRNA kit for fixed scalp, the miRNeasy kit for PBMCs, and the RNeasy kit for mouse skin. Amplification of TCRbeta CDR3 regions was done by immunoSEQ multiplex PCR using 35 Vbeta forward primers and 13 Jbeta reverse primers.

Peripheral blood and lesional scalp punch biopsies were obtained from patients with alopecia areata. PBMCs were isolated by density centrifugation and stained for CD3, CD4 and CD8, after which CD4+ and CD8+ T cells were sorted on a FACSAria. The untreated alopecia areata patients were recruited through a multicenter biomarker study. In five patients from the biomarker study, the blood CD8+ T cells went through an additional sort into NKG2D-low and NKG2D-high fractions. Library prep was done by the immunoSEQ multiplex PCR assay. For TCR sequencing, RNA was extracted from every sample and reverse transcribed into cDNA to serve as template. SuperScript III was used to make first-strand cDNA, primed with a 2:1 mix of oligo-dT and random hexamers. A synthetic immune receptor repertoire was used to measure amplification bias, and any remaining bias was corrected computationally. The authors' analysis ran thus. Raw reads were preprocessed for error removal, and CDR3 was defined according to IMGT conventions as running from the conserved cysteine to phenylalanine. To get clonality, Shannon entropy was normalized by log2 of the number of productive unique TCRs and the result was subtracted from 1. Whether scalp clones were CD4 or CD8 was inferred by matching scalp TCRbeta sequences against CD4 and CD8 repertoires sorted from blood. TCRdb re-hosts the immuneACCESS table, in-frame sequences only. Its copies lack some clones; in the studies checked, an unresolved V gene accounts for under half of them, and the cause for the rest is not known. V and J calls and clone size are as listed in that table; D and trimming were resolved from the DNA. Across this sample there are some 31,000 clones, with about 83% seen only once. The ten largest clonotypes hold around 19% of the sample.

A single count supports this clone. Its antigen specificity is not known. Within one base of it there is no much larger clone, and no base qualities were kept. The germline V gene (reference sequence) provides CDR1 GTSNPN and CDR2 SVGIG. The junction carries 13 bases between V and J, which are trimmed by 2 bases and 2 bases respectively. From the cysteine through the phenylalanine, the CDR3 covers 14 amino acids. This entry keeps only the CDR3 DNA: 42 bases, framed from base 1. Overall study outcomes, separate from this receptor: Shared TCR sequences between patients were less evident than in mice, which may be partly attributable to HLA diversity in the patient population. Lesional scalp, especially in alopecia totalis/universalis, showed higher clonality and more expanded CD8+ clones than normal scalp, suggesting antigenic drive. Resident alphabeta T cells in normal human skin are also sequenced, complicating scalp TCR repertoire analysis, unlike mouse skin dominated by gammadelta T cells.

Sequencing input: NKG2D-low CD8+ T cells sorted from blood. Taken with the paper, the label for cell subset or site translates to: sorted CD8+ NKG2D-low blood T cells. This receptor was taken from a human donor with alopecia areata. This chain joins TRBV30 to TRBJ2-7, with the D gene too uncertain to name. This receptor carries the CDR3 CAWSPVGITYEQYF. The bases are TGTGCCTGGAGTCCGGTGGGCATTACCTACGAGCAGTACTTC.